The T cell receptor (beta chain) described here comes from a study of blood T cell repertoires in COVID-19 (dated by TCRdb to the early 2020s). With regard to the full study: Samples from collaborators originated in the United States, Italy and Spain and spanned both the acute and convalescent phases of COVID-19. The material from the prospective study consisted of cDNA or gDNA derived from T cells, B-cell-depleted T cells, or PBMCs. The dataset comprised deeply sampled blood TCRbeta repertoires from subjects exposed to, actively infected with, or recovered from COVID-19. The repertoires were released in a freely available public database intended as a resource for research on the immune response to SARS-CoV-2. Samples were obtained from the ongoing ImmuneRACE study (first 160 participants) and from some 1,200 subjects provided by 6 global collaborators. Nearly every sample came with metadata listing a de-identified subject ID, COVID-19 status, age in years and sex. Where HLA class I and class II types were available, the types were taken from metadata supplied by the sample provider, not from assay-based typing.

Study-wide conclusions, independent of this receptor: The quantity of clinical and demographic metadata differed by source and by participant and was supplied without curation.

About this clone itself: Its cognate antigen has yet to be identified. Qualities for individual bases were not recorded, and no much larger clone is one base off.

The immunoSEQ Assay, a bias-controlled multiplex PCR, was used to amplify TCRbeta CDR3 regions from genomic DNA. The paper's data handling went like this. The number of nucleated cells in each sample was estimated from the amplification of reference gene primers within the assay. Sequence reads were collapsed and filtered to measure the absolute abundance of every unique TCRbeta CDR3 rearrangement. For each sample, productive Simpson clonality was calculated as the square root of Simpson's diversity index across productive rearrangements. Not all clones reach the TCRdb copy of this immuneACCESS table, which keeps in-frame sequences only. Checked studies attribute under half of the gap to unresolved V genes and leave the rest unexplained. The D gene and trimming were derived from the DNA, and the V and J assignments and clone size from that table. This sample has under 300,000 clones in its table, and 83% of those were observed once. The ten largest clones add up to over 4.5% of the sample.

The CDR3 runs 17 residues from the cysteine to the phenylalanine. CDR3 DNA is the only sequence kept; it has 51 bases, read in frame from the first base. CDR1 and CDR2 were assigned from the germline V gene as ENHRY and SYGVKD. The germline V end is reduced by 3 bases and the J end by 5 bases; junction bases left unmatched: 12. The collaborating institutions used their own protocols to collect whole blood in K2EDTA tubes. For TCRbeta analysis, collaborator samples were shipped as frozen whole blood, as isolated PBMCs, or as DNA extracted from either sample type. The sequence joins TRBV10-3 to TRBJ2-2; TRBD2 matches 7 bases in the middle. The sample consisted of peripheral blood. The origin of this receptor is a human donor in a cohort sampled during active COVID-19. The CDR3 region reads CAISDPRGGSETGELFF. The sequenced DNA: TGTGCCATCAGTGACCCTCGGGGCGGGAGTGAAACCGGGGAGCTGTTTTTT.